The clone carrying this T cell receptor beta chain was recorded many times. What it binds is not known. This CDR3 is 15 amino acids long. Germline V lookup: CDR1 MNHEY, CDR2 SVGAGI. Trimming took off 0 bases at V and 4 bases at J, with 12 bases between the two ends. The data are from a study of Graves' ophthalmopathy and Graves' hyperthyroidism. Study-wide results and caveats: Sensitivity reached 85% to 90% and specificity over 65% for a 13-signature model separating ophthalmopathy from stable hyperthyroidism. The study's model predicted ophthalmopathy progression at over 55% sensitivity and approximately 78% specificity. Blood also contained most of the expanded thyroid clonotypes above 0.001 frequency.

Amplification of TCR beta CDR3 regions used RNA transcripts. Second-round multiplex PCR came after first-round RT-PCR with HTBI primers. TCRdb itself ran the multiplex PCR reads through MiXCR, one entry per CDR3 protein. The sample lists hundreds of thousands of distinct CDR3 sequences, 22% occurring once. The chain couples TRBV6-5 to TRBJ1-1; D is ambiguous. Source material: peripheral blood. The origin of this receptor is a woman between 18 and 29 years old with stable Graves' hyperthyroidism. Some clones in this sample may be carry-over from other donors' samples. Here the CDR3 DNA reads TGTGCCAGCAGTTACTCGTACTCTGAGGGCACTGAAGCTTTCTTT. This codes for CASSYSYSEGTEAFF.